The TCR beta chain described here comes from a study of blood T cell repertoires in COVID-19 (dated by TCRdb to 2020 to 2022). Looking at the study overall: Collaborator samples came from the United States, Italy and Spain and covered acute and convalescent phases of COVID-19. The prospective study material was composed of cDNA or gDNA derived from T cells, B-cell-depleted T cells, or PBMCs. Deeply sampled blood TCRbeta repertoires from subjects exposed to, actively infected with, or recovered from COVID-19 were included in the dataset. The repertoires were released in a freely available public database intended as a resource for research on the immune response to SARS-CoV-2. Samples were obtained from the ongoing ImmuneRACE study (first 160 participants) and from 1,200 or so subjects provided by 6 global collaborators. The sample metadata nearly always contained a de-identified subject ID, COVID-19 status, age in years and sex. HLA class I and class II types, where available, came from metadata supplied by the sample provider rather than from assay-based typing.

Broader findings and caveats from the paper: The quantity of clinical and demographic metadata differed by source and by participant and was supplied without curation.

According to the germline V gene (reference sequence), CDR1 reads LNHDA and CDR2 reads SQIVND. Taken from cysteine to phenylalanine, the CDR3 has 14 residues. Only the CDR3 part of the read is kept: 42 bases, read in frame from the first base. Trimming removed 3 bases from V and 6 bases from J, leaving 12 bases between the germline ends. Participants in the prospective study were enrolled through a virtual design, were aged roughly 18 to 100 years, and lived in under 25 United States geographic areas. In the prospective study, cohorts were assigned on the basis of participant-reported clinical history obtained from a screening survey and a study questionnaire. Recovered participants in ImmuneRACE Cohort 3 were defined as having two consecutive negative NP/OP PCR tests, clearance from a healthcare professional, or resolution of symptoms. Mobile phlebotomists in the prospective study collected whole blood, serum and a nasopharyngeal or oropharyngeal swab from every participant. Prospective study participants could optionally give additional blood draws and questionnaires over an approximately two-month period. Before DNA extraction, prospective study blood samples were shipped either frozen or at room temperature.

TCRbeta CDR3 regions were amplified from genomic DNA using the immunoSEQ Assay, a bias-controlled multiplex PCR. As for how the authors treated the data: The number of nucleated cells in each sample was estimated from the amplification of reference gene primers within the assay. To quantify the absolute abundance of each unique TCRbeta CDR3 rearrangement, sequence reads were collapsed and filtered. Productive Simpson clonality was computed per sample as the square root of Simpson's diversity index over productive rearrangements. Held by TCRdb, this immuneACCESS table contains in-frame sequences only and omits some clones. Under half of the omission traces to an unresolved V gene where checked; the cause of the rest is unknown. Clone size and V and J calls were adopted from that table, with D and trimming inferred from the DNA. This sample lists about 300,000 clones; 70% to 90% were detected once. The leading ten clones occupy under 6.5% of the sample.

With regard to this clone: Its antigen specificity is not known. Base qualities are not provided; no much larger clone lies one nucleotide away.

This TCR was recovered from a woman in her 30s who had recovered from COVID-19. The chain couples TRBV19 to TRBJ2-1; matching of 6 bases hints at TRBD1 as the D gene. Sequenced input: PBMCs or T cells enriched from blood (not recorded which). In nucleotide form, the sequence is TGTGCCAGTAGTATCACAGGGCTAGGCAATGAGCAGTTCTTC. Its protein is CASSITGLGNEQFF.